These 29 T cell receptor beta chains share one sample of origin, sequenced in a study of control samples from healthy donors and cancer patients (dated by TCRdb to about 2020). The library was prepared using the immunoSEQ multiplex PCR assay. TCRdb limited this immuneACCESS table to in-frame rearrangements with V and J called. A share of clones is missing; checked studies link under half to unresolved V genes, and the rest is unexplained. The sample table shows about 53,000 clones, and about 85% are seen once. The top ten constitute 11% to 15% of the sample. The specimen was PBMCs. The source of these receptors is a man in his sixties with head and neck cancer.

DNA for the CDR3: TGTGCCAGCAGCCCCACGGCCTCTTTTTTTAGCTCTGGAAACACCATATATTTT. Its translation: CASSPTASFFSSGNTIYF. The chain employs TRBV7-6 and TRBJ1-3; no firm D call. Germline lookup yields CDR1 SGHVS and CDR2 FNYEAQ. Between the trimmed V and J ends, which lost 5 bases and 0 bases, there was a span of 20 bases. The CDR3 is 18 amino acids.

The chain combines TRBV6-6 with TRBJ1-4; 7 positions match TRBD1. Germline V gives CDR1 MNHNY, CDR2 SVGAGI (reference sequence). This CDR3 comprises 15 residues. Germline trimming cut 5 bases from V and 5 bases from J; bases unmatched to any gene: 8. CDR3 sequence (DNA): TGTGCCAGCAGTACCGACAGGGTAGGGAATGAAAAACTGTTTTTT. Translation: CASSTDRVGNEKLFF.

The chain has TRBV7-8 and TRBJ1-6; D uncertain. Trimming pared 6 bases from V and 0 bases from J, leaving 12 bases between. CDR1 SGHVS and CDR2 FQNEAQ come from the germline V gene. The CDR3 has 16 amino acids. Here the CDR3 reads CASSYTGSSYNSPLHF. In DNA form, the CDR3 reads TGTGCCAGCAGTTACACGGGGAGCTCCTATAATTCACCCCTCCACTTT.

This clone showed up just a few times. The CDR3 reads CASTSFGGTNTGELFF. CDR3 nucleotide sequence: TGTGCCAGCACATCATTTGGGGGAACGAACACCGGGGAGCTGTTTTTT. The V call is TRBV19, the J call TRBJ2-2; perhaps D is TRBD1 or TRBD2 (5 bases each). CDR3 size: 16 residues. The germline V and J ends were trimmed by 9 bases and 0 bases, with 17 bases remaining between them. CDR1 and CDR2 from the germline V gene are LNHDA and SQIVND (reference sequence).

The chain joins TRBV11-2 to TRBJ2-1; 11 nucleotides agree with TRBD2. Germline-derived CDR1 and CDR2 are SGHAT and FQNNGV. Germline trimming cut 4 bases from V and 5 bases from J; bases unmatched to any gene: 7. The CDR3 runs 16 residues. The CDR3 DNA is TGTGCCAGCAGCTCAAGACTAGCGGGGACCAACAATGAGCAGTTCTTC. This sequence encodes CASSSRLAGTNNEQFF.

The J gene is TRBJ1-1, the V gene TRBV6-5, with 9 nucleotides matching TRBD1. V was pared by 2 bases and J by 5 bases, with 6 bases of the junction left unmatched. This CDR3 is built from 15 residues. Germline V gene sequence: CDR1 MNHEY, CDR2 SVGAGI. CDR3 amino acids: CASSYQWTGETEAFF. CDR3 nucleotides: TGTGCCAGCAGTTACCAGTGGACAGGGGAGACTGAAGCTTTCTTT.

The CDR3 reads CASSLAGGAGVKDTQYF. DNA for the CDR3: TGCGCCAGCAGCCTCGCAGGGGGGGCGGGTGTTAAAGATACGCAGTATTTT. The V call is TRBV4-3, the J call TRBJ2-3, with D perhaps being TRBD1 or TRBD2 (7 bases each). Deletions cut 4 bases from V and 5 bases from J, with 22 bases between. The CDR3 has 17 amino acids. In germline, CDR1 is LGHNA, CDR2 YSLEER.

Notes on this clone: At one end the junction does not follow the germline gene, possibly because of a read error. The gene calls are TRBV4-1 and TRBJ2-3; D unclear. The CDR3 totals 17 residues. Germline loops: CDR1 MGHRA, CDR2 YSYEKL. This CDR3 reads CASSKDDAPRGTDTQYF. CDR3 coding DNA: TGCGCCAGCAGCAAAGATGACGCACCACGGGGCACAGATACGCAGTATTTT.

The genes are TRBV9 and TRBJ1-2; 8 nucleotides line up with TRBD1. From germline, CDR1 is SGDLS and CDR2 YYNGEE. The CDR3 sequence is 15 residues long. Unmatched junction bases numbered 9, after V lost 6 bases and J lost 2 bases. The chain's CDR3 is CASTLGQGRNYGYTF. In DNA, the CDR3 is TGTGCCAGCACCCTAGGACAGGGACGGAACTATGGCTACACCTTC.

This chain links TRBV5-5 with TRBJ2-3; D is possibly TRBD1 or TRBD2 (6 bases each). This CDR3 region has 19 residues. Germline lookup yields CDR1 SGHKS and CDR2 YYEKEE (reference sequence). V lost 5 bases, J lost 0 bases, and 25 bases lay in between. For the CDR3, the DNA is TGTGCCAGCAGTGTCCGGTCCGGGGGCGAGGGGCTGAGCACAGATACGCAGTATTTT. Protein sequence: CASSVRSGGEGLSTDTQYF.

The rearrangement links TRBV30 to TRBJ1-2; D call uncertain. V lost 0 bases to trimming and J lost 1 base, with 6 bases between them. The CDR3 has 13 amino acids. Germline-derived CDR1 and CDR2 are GTSNPN and SVGIG (reference sequence). DNA of the CDR3: TGTGCCTGGAGTGTAAACAGTAACTATGGCTACACCTTC. It translates to CAWSVNSNYGYTF.

The genes are TRBV6-2 or TRBV6-3 and TRBJ2-1, with 13 bases that match TRBD2. With 5 bases clipped from V and 4 bases from J, the junction kept 5 bases outside the gene matches. The CDR3 is made up of 16 amino acids. The germline CDR1 and CDR2 sequences are MNHEY and SVGEGT. Written as DNA, the CDR3 is TGTGCCAGCAGTCCCCGGACTAGCGGGGGATACAATGAGCAGTTCTTC. Residues: CASSPRTSGGYNEQFF.

The J gene is TRBJ1-1, the V gene TRBV5-4, with TRBD1 matching over 7 bases. Germline trimming cut 5 bases from V and 0 bases from J; bases unmatched to any gene: 7. The CDR3 length is 15 residues. Per the germline V gene, CDR1 is SGHNT and CDR2 is YYREEE (reference sequence). The chain's CDR3 is CASSPRGQMNTEAFF. The CDR3 DNA reads TGTGCCAGCAGTCCTAGGGGACAGATGAACACTGAAGCTTTCTTT.

The chain carries TRBV7-3 and TRBJ2-2; 7 positions agree with TRBD2. CDR1 and CDR2 (germline): SGHTA, FQGTGA. Trimming removed 4 bases from V and 4 bases from J; junction bases left unmatched: 6. This CDR3 is built from 15 residues. CDR3 bases: TGTGCCAGCAGCTCACAGCGGGGTGGCACCGGGGAGCTGTTTTTT. This encodes CASSSQRGGTGELFF.

This clone appeared a few times. The chain couples TRBV20-1 to TRBJ1-6; D unclear. The CDR3 spans 14 residues. The germline V gene encodes CDR1 DFQATT and CDR2 SNEGSKA (reference sequence). Trimming cost V 3 bases and J 2 bases, with 8 bases left between them. The DNA of the CDR3 is TGCAGTGCTAGTGACGGGACCTATAATTCACCCCTCCACTTT. Translation: CSASDGTYNSPLHF.

The V call is TRBV7-2, the J call TRBJ1-5, with TRBD1 identical over 7 bases. CDR3 size: 15 residues. Unmatched junction bases numbered 6, after V lost 3 bases and J lost 4 bases. CDR1 SGHTA and CDR2 FQGNSA come from the germline V gene. This CDR3 is CASSLGTVPNQPQHF. The CDR3 bases are TGTGCCAGCAGCTTGGGGACAGTCCCTAATCAGCCCCAGCATTTT.

CDR3 DNA sequence: TGTGCCAGCAGTTATACAAGCTCTGGAAACACCATATATTTT. This gives the protein CASSYTSSGNTIYF. This chain connects TRBV6-6 to TRBJ1-3; no clear D. Between the trimmed V and J ends, which lost 3 bases and 0 bases, there was a span of 6 bases. The length of the CDR3 is 14 residues. Germline V gives CDR1 MNHNY, CDR2 SVGAGI (reference sequence).

CDR3 nucleotide sequence: TGTGCCAGCAGCTTAGCGCACGGGACAGGGGGCTGGGATGGCTACACCTTC. Amino acids: CASSLAHGTGGWDGYTF. The rearrangement uses TRBV7-2 and TRBJ1-2, with 12 nucleotides matching TRBD1. The V gene's germline CDR1 is SGHTA and CDR2 FQGNSA. Unmatched junction bases numbered 8, after V lost 0 bases and J lost 6 bases. The CDR3 is 17 residues long.

The chain recombines TRBV6-1 with TRBJ2-5; 7 bases fit TRBD1. Germline V lookup: CDR1 MNHNS, CDR2 SASEGT. The V segment lost 3 bases and the J segment 4 bases; nucleotides outside the gene matches: 8. This CDR3 is built from 15 residues. The CDR3 protein is CASSDPGQLSETQYF. The CDR3 DNA reads as TGTGCCAGCAGTGACCCGGGACAGCTCTCAGAGACCCAGTACTTC.

This rearrangement joins TRBV10-3 to TRBJ1-2; D possibly corresponds to TRBD1 (5 bases). Trimming shortened V by 2 bases and J by 7 bases, and 11 bases separated the two germline ends. Germline V CDR1 and CDR2: ENHRY, SYGVKD. The CDR3 is made up of 13 amino acids. The chain's CDR3 is CAISEGQGGGYTF. As DNA, the CDR3 is TGTGCCATCAGTGAGGGGCAGGGCGGTGGCTACACCTTC.

This rearrangement joins TRBV29-1 to TRBJ1-1; D is uncertain. Per the germline V gene, CDR1 is SQVTM and CDR2 is ANQGSEA. V was trimmed by 3 bases and J by 5 bases, leaving 19 bases between them. The CDR3 is 15 amino acids. This CDR3 reads CSVDAGMGSGTEAFF. In DNA, the CDR3 is TGCAGCGTTGACGCAGGTATGGGGTCTGGGACTGAAGCTTTCTTT.

The chain joins TRBV21-1 to TRBJ2-1; the table assigns TRBD2, which was not confirmed against the DNA. TRBV21-1 is assigned pseudogene status. CDR3 length: 16 amino acids. CDR3 coding DNA: TGTGCCAGCAGCAAAGATGCCAGCGGGACTTCCAATGAGCAGTTCTTC. It encodes CASSKDASGTSNEQFF.

The chain employs TRBV18 and TRBJ2-5; TRBD2 matches 13 bases. From germline, CDR1 is KGHSH and CDR2 LQKENI. The length of the CDR3 is 15 residues. With V trimmed by 3 bases and J by 3 bases, 1 base remained unmatched. The chain's CDR3 is CASSPGLAGEETQYF. For the CDR3, the DNA is TGTGCCAGCTCACCCGGACTAGCGGGGGAAGAGACCCAGTACTTC.

This sequence joins TRBV5-4 and TRBJ1-1; D is unclear. V was clipped by 6 bases and J by 1 base, with 4 bases between them. The CDR3 is made up of 11 amino acids. Germline CDR1 reads SGHNT; CDR2 reads YYREEE (reference sequence). The CDR3 sequence is CASTGNTEAFF. CDR3 in DNA: TGTGCCAGCACGGGGAACACTGAAGCTTTCTTT.

Only one count was recorded for this clone. The chain employs TRBV28 and TRBJ2-1, with TRBD2 matching over 7 bases. J was trimmed by 0 bases and V by 3 bases; bases with no gene match: 11. Germline V gene lookup returns CDR1 MDHEN and CDR2 SYDVKM. CDR3 length: 18 amino acids. Here the CDR3 reads CASSFPGTGGPSYNEQFF. The DNA of the CDR3 is TGTGCCAGCAGTTTCCCCGGGACGGGAGGCCCCTCCTACAATGAGCAGTTCTTC.

The chain is built from TRBV28 and TRBJ2-5, with 8 bases fitting TRBD2. The CDR3 totals 14 residues. The ends lost 5 bases at V and 5 bases at J; junction bases unmatched: 7. Germline CDR1 reads MDHEN; CDR2 reads SYDVKM. The CDR3 reads CASSRGGLEETQYF. The CDR3 DNA reads TGTGCCAGCAGTCGGGGGGGTCTCGAGGAGACCCAGTACTTC.

The rearrangement links TRBV29-1 to TRBJ1-2; 8 bases are shared with TRBD1. The CDR3 length is 16 residues. V shed 3 bases, J shed 3 bases, and the junction held 12 bases outside the gene matches. CDR1 is SQVTM and CDR2 is ANQGSEA in the germline V gene. The CDR3 nucleotides read TGCAGCGTTGACCATTCGGCAGGGGGCGAAGACTATGGCTACACCTTC. Protein product: CSVDHSAGGEDYGYTF.

V usage is TRBV7-2 and J usage is TRBJ2-5, with D perhaps assigned TRBD1 or TRBD2 (6 bases each). CDR3 size: 16 residues. Germline lookup yields CDR1 SGHTA and CDR2 FQGNSA. V lost 5 bases and J 1 base, leaving 17 bases between the germline ends. The CDR3 reads CASSHRGTLRQETQYF. The CDR3 DNA reads as TGTGCCAGCAGCCACCGGGGGACACTCCGCCAAGAGACCCAGTACTTC.

The gene calls are TRBV18 and TRBJ2-5; 7 nucleotides match TRBD2. CDR1 is KGHSH and CDR2 is LQKENI in the germline V gene. The CDR3 has 17 amino acids. With 3 bases clipped from V and 2 bases from J, the junction kept 12 bases outside the gene matches. CDR3 protein: CASSPFSSGRGQETQYF. The CDR3 DNA is TGTGCCAGCTCACCTTTCTCTAGCGGTCGGGGACAAGAGACCCAGTACTTC.